These 27 T cell receptor beta chains were all obtained from the same sample, sequenced in a study of shared clonotypes between healthy human individuals. Profiling relied on immunoSEQ multiplex PCR, and the TCRdb table lists in-frame clones only, not all of them. The data hold over a million clones, with around 98.5% observed a single time. The material sequenced was naive CD4+ T cells sorted from blood. The subset is: CD45RA+ positively selected. The receptors here all came from a man aged 25 to 45 in good health.

This chain joins TRBV5-4 and TRBJ2-2; D gene unclear. This CDR3 contains 14 residues. Germline CDR1 is SGHNT and CDR2 is YYREEE (reference sequence). V shed 1 base and J shed 1 base, with 5 bases lying between them. CDR3 loop: CASSLFENTGELFF. Written as DNA, the CDR3 is TGTGCCAGCAGCTTGTTTGAGAACACCGGGGAGCTGTTTTTT.

The V call is TRBV18, the J call TRBJ2-1; perhaps TRBD1 as D (6 bases). The CDR3 has 14 amino acids. CDR1 is KGHSH and CDR2 is LQKENI in the germline V gene. V dropped 5 bases and J dropped 8 bases, with 16 bases sitting between them. The CDR3 DNA is TGTGCCAGCTCAAAGGGAACAGGGTCCGATGAGCAGTTCTTC. Protein sequence: CASSKGTGSDEQFF.

The J gene is TRBJ2-1, the V gene TRBV18, with 10 positions matching TRBD1. The CDR3 runs to 15 residues. V shed 1 base, J shed 6 bases, and the junction held 3 bases outside the gene matches. Germline V CDR1 and CDR2: KGHSH, LQKENI. DNA for the CDR3: TGTGCCAGCTCACCACAGAGGACAGGGGGCAATGAGCAGTTCTTC. This encodes CASSPQRTGGNEQFF.

CDR3 DNA: TGTGCCATCAACGACAGGGCGAACTATGGCTACACCTTC. Protein product: CAINDRANYGYTF. The J gene is TRBJ1-2, the V gene TRBV10-3, with TRBD1 matching 7 bases. Germline values: CDR1 ENHRY, CDR2 SYGVKD. The CDR3 sequence is 13 residues long. Unmatched junction bases numbered 4, after V lost 7 bases and J lost 2 bases.

As concerns this clone: The sample contains more than one DNA sequence encoding this CDR3. The V and J genes are TRBV5-1 and TRBJ1-2, with D hard to call. V dropped 0 bases and J dropped 2 bases, with 8 bases sitting between them. The CDR3 covers 14 residues. Looked up from germline, CDR1 is SGHRS and CDR2 is YFSETQ. Here the CDR3 reads CASSLEAVNYGYTF. The CDR3, as DNA: TGCGCCAGCAGCTTGGAAGCAGTAAACTATGGCTACACCTTC.

V and J are TRBV5-4 and TRBJ1-3; possibly TRBD1 for D (5 bases). Trimming pared 0 bases from V and 3 bases from J, leaving 10 bases between. CDR3 length equals 15 residues. Germline V gene sequence: CDR1 SGHNT, CDR2 YYREEE (reference sequence). For the CDR3, the DNA is TGTGCCAGCAGCTTGGGGCAGGGAGGTGGAAACACCATATATTTT. It is translated as CASSLGQGGGNTIYF.

This chain joins TRBV9 and TRBJ2-1, with 12 bases lining up with TRBD2. The ends lost 4 bases at V and 5 bases at J; junction bases unmatched: 4. This CDR3 is built from 15 residues. The germline V gene encodes CDR1 SGDLS and CDR2 YYNGEE. Written as DNA, the CDR3 is TGTGCCAGCAGCCCGCGACTAGCGGGAGACAATGAGCAGTTCTTC. Its protein product is CASSPRLAGDNEQFF.

This clone was picked up a small number of times. CDR3: CASSSPGLAGVVEQYF. The DNA of the CDR3 is TGTGCCAGCAGCTCGCCGGGACTAGCGGGAGTTGTCGAGCAGTACTTC. This chain joins TRBV11-1 and TRBJ2-7; 14 bases agree with TRBD2. Germline V lookup: CDR1 SGHAT, CDR2 FQDESV (reference sequence). The CDR3 runs to 16 residues. V was clipped by 4 bases and J by 6 bases; unmatched bases: 8. Looking up the rest from reference TRBV11-1 and TRBJ2-7 gives the full variable domain: EAEVAQSPRYKITEKSQAVAFWCDPISGHATLYWYRQILGQGPELLVQFQDESVVDDSQLPKDRFSAERLKGVDSTLKIQPAELGDSAMYLCASSSPGLAGVVEQYFGPGTRLTVT.

The chain links TRBV6-5 to TRBJ2-5, with D tentatively TRBD1 (6 bases). Germline V CDR1 and CDR2: MNHEY, SVGAGI. Trimming took off 5 bases at V and 5 bases at J, with 12 bases between the two ends. The CDR3 covers 13 residues. The DNA for the CDR3 is TGTGCCAGCAGTGGGGGCTTCGGTGAGACCCAGTACTTC. It yields the protein CASSGGFGETQYF.

The V and J genes are TRBV28 and TRBJ1-5; the D is unclear. V lost 2 bases, J lost 6 bases, and 8 bases lay in between. The CDR3 runs 13 residues. Germline V CDR1 and CDR2: MDHEN, SYDVKM. CDR3 sequence: CASSLTLSQPQHF. The CDR3 DNA reads as TGTGCCAGCAGTTTAACACTCTCTCAGCCCCAGCATTTT.

The chain has TRBV7-2 and TRBJ2-5; 9 bases fit TRBD2. The trim removed 5 bases at V and 5 bases at J, leaving 21 bases unmatched. Germline loops: CDR1 SGHTA, CDR2 FQGNSA. The length of the CDR3 is 19 residues. DNA of the CDR3: TGTGCCAGCAGCAACCGCCGATGGGGACTAGCTCCAGCCGGGGAGACCCAGTACTTC. Amino acids: CASSNRRWGLAPAGETQYF.

J is TRBJ2-1 and V is TRBV10-3, with 8 nucleotides matching TRBD2. The CDR3 is 16 amino acids. Germline CDR1 reads ENHRY; CDR2 reads SYGVKD. Germline trimming cut 4 bases from V and 3 bases from J; bases unmatched to any gene: 8. CDR3 bases: TGTGCCATCAGTGGACAACTAGCGGCGAGCTACAATGAGCAGTTCTTC. It yields the protein CAISGQLAASYNEQFF.

The chain uses TRBV4-2 and TRBJ2-5, with D uncertain. This CDR3 contains 10 residues. Between the trimmed V and J ends, which lost 5 bases and 6 bases, there was a span of 4 bases. CDR1 is LGHNA and CDR2 is YNFKEQ in the germline V gene. CDR3 protein: CASSFQTQYF. Here the CDR3 DNA reads TGTGCCAGCAGCTTTCAGACCCAGTACTTC.

This chain connects TRBV6-1 to TRBJ1-2, with TRBD1 identical over 8 bases. This CDR3 is 15 amino acids long. The junction had 11 bases not matched to a gene; V was cut back by 7 bases and J by 4 bases. The germline V gene has CDR1 MNHNS and CDR2 SASEGT. The CDR3: CASTKGGQETYGYTF. CDR3 coding DNA: TGTGCCAGCACAAAGGGGGGACAGGAAACCTATGGCTACACCTTC.

This clone appeared once. The chain carries TRBV2 and TRBJ2-2, with D possibly being TRBD2 (5 bases). CDR3 length: 13 amino acids. Trimming removed 6 bases from V and 6 bases from J, with 11 bases in between. Germline CDR1 SNHLY, CDR2 FYNNEI. The CDR3 bases are TGTGCCAGCAGCACTAGTCCGGCCGGGGAGCTGTTTTTT. This translates into CASSTSPAGELFF.

J is TRBJ1-2 and V is TRBV4-3; D gene ambiguous. Trimming removed 0 bases at V and 6 bases at J, with 14 bases between. Germline CDR1 and CDR2: LGHNA and YSLEER. The CDR3 consists of 15 residues. Here the CDR3 reads CASSQELDRWNGYTF. The CDR3 coding sequence is TGCGCCAGCAGCCAAGAACTCGACCGGTGGAATGGCTACACCTTC.

The chain carries TRBV7-9 and TRBJ1-1; the match to TRBD1 covers 7 bases. After removal of 5 bases from V and 3 bases from J, the junction contained 15 bases not matched to a gene. The CDR3 length is 17 residues. Germline V CDR1 and CDR2: SEHNR, FQNEAQ (reference sequence). CDR3 nucleotide sequence: TGTGCCAGCAGCCCAGGGGGGACGGGGGTTATGGACACTGAAGCTTTCTTT. It yields the protein CASSPGGTGVMDTEAFF. The full variable domain, with the rest looked up from reference TRBV7-9 and TRBJ1-1, is DTGVSQNPRHKITKRGQNVTFRCDPISEHNRLYWYRQTLGQGPEFLTYFQNEAQLEKSRLLSDRFSAERPKGSFSTLEIQRTEQGDSAMYLCASSPGGTGVMDTEAFFGQGTRLTVV.

The chain joins TRBV4-1 to TRBJ2-4, with D uncertain. Trimming cost V 4 bases and J 13 bases, with 20 bases left between them. Germline lookup yields CDR1 MGHRA and CDR2 YSYEKL. This CDR3 region has 14 residues. CDR3 loop: CASSPHTELGSQYF. The CDR3 region has the DNA TGCGCCAGCAGCCCGCACACAGAATTGGGGTCCCAGTACTTC.

The chain is built from TRBV6-6 and TRBJ2-7; D is unclear. Germline V lookup: CDR1 MNHNY, CDR2 SVGAGI (reference sequence). The V end was cut by 5 bases, the J end by 6 bases, with 20 bases between. The CDR3 is made up of 15 amino acids. CDR3 nucleotides: TGTGCCAGCAGTCTCGTTCAAGTCGATGGGCGCGAGCAGTACTTC. It codes for CASSLVQVDGREQYF.

The chain joins TRBV9 to TRBJ1-4; no clear D. Deletions cut 0 bases from V and 3 bases from J, with 3 bases between. The CDR3 length is 13 residues. Germline CDR1 reads SGDLS; CDR2 reads YYNGEE. In nucleotides, the CDR3 is TGTGCCAGCAGCGTAGCTCCTAATGAAAAACTGTTTTTT. The encoded protein is CASSVAPNEKLFF. The variable domain in full, completed from reference TRBV9 and TRBJ1-4, reads DSGVTQTPKHLITATGQRVTLRCSPRSGDLSVYWYQQSLDQGLQFLIQYYNGEERAKGNILERFSAQQFPDLHSELNLSSLELGDSALYFCASSVAPNEKLFFGSGTQLSVL.

The rearrangement links TRBV5-1 to TRBJ2-5; 13 bases are shared with TRBD2. This CDR3 is 16 amino acids long. The trim removed 4 bases at V and 5 bases at J, leaving 8 bases unmatched. Germline V gives CDR1 SGHRS, CDR2 YFSETQ. CDR3 coding DNA: TGCGCCAGCAGCCCGGGACTAGCGGGAAAAGGGGAGACCCAGTACTTC. It encodes CASSPGLAGKGETQYF.

V is TRBV28 and J is TRBJ1-1, with D hard to call. This CDR3 is 11 amino acids long. V was shortened by 3 bases and J by 11 bases, with 10 bases between the two germline ends. The germline V gene encodes CDR1 MDHEN and CDR2 SYDVKM. DNA of the CDR3: TGTGCCAGCAGTTTTAACGGGGTGGCTTTCTTT. Protein: CASSFNGVAFF.

This clone showed up just once. Within the sample, other DNA sequences also encode this same CDR3. This rearrangement joins TRBV5-1 to TRBJ2-7; tentative D call: TRBD2 (5 bases). Deletions cut 5 bases from V and 0 bases from J, with 9 bases between. Germline V gives CDR1 SGHRS, CDR2 YFSETQ. The CDR3 has 13 amino acids. The CDR3 DNA is TGCGCCAGCAGTTTCGGAGGCTCCTACGAGCAGTACTTC. It translates to CASSFGGSYEQYF.

The chain carries TRBV10-3 and TRBJ2-1; D tentatively fits TRBD1 or TRBD2 (5 bases each). Between the trimmed V and J ends, which lost 4 bases and 7 bases, there was a span of 17 bases. The CDR3 totals 15 residues. Germline assignment: CDR1 ENHRY and CDR2 SYGVKD. Here the CDR3 DNA reads TGTGCCATCAGTGGGGGGACGGCCCAACGGAATGAGCAGTTCTTC. The encoded protein is CAISGGTAQRNEQFF.

The chain couples TRBV25-1 to TRBJ2-1; D gene ambiguous. V lost 5 bases, J lost 0 bases, and 14 bases lay in between. The CDR3 runs to 16 residues. The germline V gene has CDR1 MGHDK and CDR2 SYGVNS. For the CDR3, the DNA is TGTGCCAGCAGTCCCCCTCCCAGGAGCTCCTACAATGAGCAGTTCTTC. Its translation is CASSPPPRSSYNEQFF.

The chain joins TRBV11-3 to TRBJ2-3, with D unclear. The CDR3 loop spans 13 amino acids. The germline gives CDR1 SGHNT, CDR2 YENEEA. Trimming pared 2 bases from V and 4 bases from J, leaving 7 bases between. CDR3 nucleotides: TGTGCCAGCAGCTTAATGGCTCCAGATACGCAGTATTTT. This gives the protein CASSLMAPDTQYF. The variable domain in full, with the rest retrieved from reference TRBV11-3 and TRBJ2-3, is EAGVVQSPRYKIIEKKQPVAFWCNPISGHNTLYWYLQNLGQGPELLIRYENEEAVDDSQLPKDRFSAERLKGVDSTLKIQPAELGDSAVYLCASSLMAPDTQYFGPGTRLTVL.

The J gene is TRBJ1-1, the V gene TRBV15; no reliable D call. V was pared by 5 bases and J by 8 bases, with 15 bases between. In germline, CDR1 is LNHNV, CDR2 YYDKDF (reference sequence). The CDR3 has 13 amino acids. The DNA for the CDR3 is TGTGCCACCAGCCTCGGGCCACGAACGGAAGCTTTCTTT. As protein: CATSLGPRTEAFF.